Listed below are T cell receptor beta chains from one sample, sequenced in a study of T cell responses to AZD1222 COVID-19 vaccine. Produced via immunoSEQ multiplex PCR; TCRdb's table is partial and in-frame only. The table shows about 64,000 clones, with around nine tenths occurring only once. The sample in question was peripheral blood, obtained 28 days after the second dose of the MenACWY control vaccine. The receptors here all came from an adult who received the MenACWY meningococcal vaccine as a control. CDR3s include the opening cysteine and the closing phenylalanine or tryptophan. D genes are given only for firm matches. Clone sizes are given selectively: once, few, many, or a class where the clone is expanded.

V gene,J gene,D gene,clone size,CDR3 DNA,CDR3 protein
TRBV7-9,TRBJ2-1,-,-,TGTGCCAGCAGCCAAGCTCGTATCGTGGATTCCTACAATGAGCAGTTCTTC,CASSQARIVDSYNEQFF
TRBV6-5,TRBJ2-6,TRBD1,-,TGTGCCAGCAGGCAGGGGGAGTCTGGGGCCAACGTCCTGACTTTC,CASRQGESGANVLTF
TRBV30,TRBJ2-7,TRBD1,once,TGTGCCTGGAGTGCGGGACAGGGGTACCACGAGCAGTACTTC,CAWSAGQGYHEQYF
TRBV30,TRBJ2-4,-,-,TGTGCCTGGATCCCCCGATCTTTCCTAGCCAAAAACATTCAGTACTTC,CAWIPRSFLAKNIQYF
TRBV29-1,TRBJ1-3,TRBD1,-,TGCAGCGCCCACCAGGGGGGCGGAAACACCATATATTTT,CSAHQGGGNTIYF
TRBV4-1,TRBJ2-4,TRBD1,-,TGCGCCAGCAGCCAGGCAGGGGGAGAAAACATTCAGTACTTC,CASSQAGGENIQYF
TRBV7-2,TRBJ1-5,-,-,TGTGCCAGCAGCCTGCGTGGAATGGGTCAGCCCCAGCATTTT,CASSLRGMGQPQHF
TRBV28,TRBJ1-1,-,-,TGTGCCAGCAGTTTATACGGGGGTCCGATGAACACTGAAGCTTTCTTT,CASSLYGGPMNTEAFF
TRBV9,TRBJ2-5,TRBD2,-,TGTGCCAGCAGCGCCGGTAGTTACCCACAATTAGCGGGGGAGGAAGAGACCCAGTACTTC,CASSAGSYPQLAGEEETQYF
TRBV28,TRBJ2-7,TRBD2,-,TGTGCCAGCAGTTCCAGTAGCGGGAGGACCTTCGAGCAGTACTTC,CASSSSSGRTFEQYF
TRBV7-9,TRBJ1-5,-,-,TGTGCCAGCAGCCCCCAAGGAGTACCGGGGGCCCAGCATTTT,CASSPQGVPGAQHF
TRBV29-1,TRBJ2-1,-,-,TGCAGCACGGGGGATGAGCAGTTCTTC,CSTGDEQFF
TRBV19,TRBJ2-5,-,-,TGTGCCAGTAGTATAGATGGGCTAGCCCAGGGGACCCAGTACTTC,CASSIDGLAQGTQYF
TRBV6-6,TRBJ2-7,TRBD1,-,TGTGCCAGCAGTTACCCAGAGACAGGGAGATACGAGCAGTACTTC,CASSYPETGRYEQYF
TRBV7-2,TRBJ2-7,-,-,TGTGCCAGCAGCTTAGGTCCAGCAGTCTACGAGCAGTACTTC,CASSLGPAVYEQYF
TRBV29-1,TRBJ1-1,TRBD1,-,TGCAGCGTTGACGACAGGGCAGAAGCTTTCTTT,CSVDDRAEAFF
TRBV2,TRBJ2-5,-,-,TGTGCCAGCAGTACCGGAGAGGGAGGATACAATACCCAGTACTTC,CASSTGEGGYNTQYF
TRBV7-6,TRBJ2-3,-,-,TGTGCCAGCAGCTTAGCGGCCCCATCACCCACAGATACGCAGTATTTT,CASSLAAPSPTDTQYF
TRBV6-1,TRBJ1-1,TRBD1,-,TGTGCCAGCAGTGACAGGGGGCGGATGAACACTGAAGCTTTCTTT,CASSDRGRMNTEAFF
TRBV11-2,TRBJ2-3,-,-,TGTGCCAGCAGCTTTAGTAGAGATACGCAGTATTTT,CASSFSRDTQYF
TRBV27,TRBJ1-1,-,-,TGTGCCAGCAGACCGTGGTGGAACACTGAAGCTTTCTTT,CASRPWWNTEAFF
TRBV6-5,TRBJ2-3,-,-,TGTGCCAGCAGGCGGGATTCCACAGATACGCAGTATTTT,CASRRDSTDTQYF
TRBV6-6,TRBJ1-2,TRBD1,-,TGTGCCAGCAGTTACTCGAACGGACAGGGGAGCGAGTACACCTTC,CASSYSNGQGSEYTF
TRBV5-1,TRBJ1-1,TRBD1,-,TGCGCCAGCAACCCCGACAGGGGCGGGACAGGGGCCCGGGGAGCTTTCTTT,CASNPDRGGTGARGAFF
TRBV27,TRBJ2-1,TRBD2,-,TGTGCCAGCAGGGTCCCGGGACTAGCGGGAGGGAGGAATGAGCAGTTCTTC,CASRVPGLAGGRNEQFF
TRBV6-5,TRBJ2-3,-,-,TGTGCCAGCAGGGCCCTCTTACCGGATACGCAGTATTTT,CASRALLPDTQYF
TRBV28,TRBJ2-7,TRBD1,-,TGTGCCAGCAGCCCGACCGGGACAGGGGCCAACGAGCAGTACTTC,CASSPTGTGANEQYF
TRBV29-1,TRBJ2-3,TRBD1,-,TGCAGCGTCGACTTGCAGGGGGGCACAGATACGCAGTATTTT,CSVDLQGGTDTQYF
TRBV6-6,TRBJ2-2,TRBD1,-,TGTGCCAGCAGCCTTAAACAGGGGACGAACACCGGGGAGCTGTTTTTT,CASSLKQGTNTGELFF
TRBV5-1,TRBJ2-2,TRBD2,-,TGCGCCAGCAGCTTGGTGCCAGCGGGAGGGATTTCCACCGGGGAGCTGTTTTTT,CASSLVPAGGISTGELFF
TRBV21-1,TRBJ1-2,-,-,TGTGCCAGCAGCAGGACCAAGAGACTCTATGGCTACACCTTC,CASSRTKRLYGYTF
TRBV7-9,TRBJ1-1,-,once,TGTGCCAGCAGCCCAGATTCGGGACATCCAAACACTGAAGCTTTCTTT,CASSPDSGHPNTEAFF
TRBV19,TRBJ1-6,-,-,TGTGCCAGTCACGGGCCCCAGAATTCACCCCTCCACTTT,CASHGPQNSPLHF
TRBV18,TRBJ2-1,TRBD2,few,TGTGCCAGCTCACCACAGGGTGGAGGCCTAGCGGGACGCGAGCAGTTCTTC,CASSPQGGGLAGREQFF
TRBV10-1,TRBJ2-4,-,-,TGCGCCAGCAGTGAGCAGGACGGAAACATTCAGTACTTC,CASSEQDGNIQYF
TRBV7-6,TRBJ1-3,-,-,TGTGCCAGCAGCTCTATATTTAGGGACAAAACTGGAAACACCATATATTTT,CASSSIFRDKTGNTIYF
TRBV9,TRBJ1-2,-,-,TGTGCCAGCAGCGTATCCGGGGCTGGCTACACCTTC,CASSVSGAGYTF
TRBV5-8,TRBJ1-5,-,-,TGTGCCAGCAGCTTGGACGGGGACCAGCCCCAGCATTTT,CASSLDGDQPQHF
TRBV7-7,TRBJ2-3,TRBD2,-,TGTGCCAGCAGCCTCGGGACTAGCGGGAGCACAGATACGCAGTATTTT,CASSLGTSGSTDTQYF
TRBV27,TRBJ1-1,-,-,TGTGCCAGCAGACCTCTCGGAGGTTCTAACACTGAAGCTTTCTTT,CASRPLGGSNTEAFF
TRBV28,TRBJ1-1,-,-,TGTGCCAGCAGTTTATTCGTGCGGGGGGTGAACACTGAAGCTTTCTTT,CASSLFVRGVNTEAFF
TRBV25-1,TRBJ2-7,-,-,TGTGCCAGCAGTGACGGAACGACCTACGAGCAGTACTTC,CASSDGTTYEQYF
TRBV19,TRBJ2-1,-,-,TGTGCCAGTAGTTCGTCTCCCGGGACGCAGAATGAGCAGTTCTTC,CASSSSPGTQNEQFF
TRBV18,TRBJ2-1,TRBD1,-,TGTGCCAGCTCACCTTACGACAGGACAGGGGAGTTCTTC,CASSPYDRTGEFF
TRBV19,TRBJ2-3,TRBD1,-,TGTGCCAGTAGTCCTACAGGGGGCCACCGGGACCAAACACAGATACGCAAATATACGCAGTATTTT,CASSPTGGHRDQTQIRKYTQYF
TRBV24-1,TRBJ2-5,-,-,TGTGCCACCTCGAACAGGTACCAAGAGACCCAGTACTTC,CATSNRYQETQYF
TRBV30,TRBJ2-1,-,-,TGTGCCTGGAGTGAAGGGACTCACAATGAGCAGTTCTTC,CAWSEGTHNEQFF
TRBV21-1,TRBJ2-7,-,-,TGTGCCAGCAGCGCCCGGGACCGGACCTACGAGCAGTACTTC,CASSARDRTYEQYF
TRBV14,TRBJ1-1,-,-,TGTGCCAGCAGCCTAAACCGGGCCACTGAAGCTTTCTTT,CASSLNRATEAFF